This T cell receptor beta chain appears in the sequencing data of a study of blood T cell repertoires in COVID-19. Study context: COVID-19 samples collected from the United States, Italy and Spain covered acute and convalescent phases.

In the original processing: Cell counts per sample came from amplifying reference gene primers. Some clones are missing from TCRdb's copy, which holds only in-frame ones; the method was immunoSEQ multiplex PCR. D and trimming come from the DNA, and the V and J calls and clone size come from that table. This sample has about 330,000 clones, with more than 75% found just once. The table lists this clone with a count of one. Germline loops: CDR1 MRHNA, CDR2 SNTAGT. The V segment lost 2 bases and the J segment 4 bases; nucleotides outside the gene matches: 0. This CDR3 contains 13 residues. Sequenced sample: peripheral blood. The clonotype comes from a woman between 50 and 59 years old with active or convalescent COVID-19. This rearrangement joins TRBV6-4 to TRBJ1-2, with 8 bases matching TRBD1. Here the CDR3 reads CASSDGQGYGYTF. The CDR3 nucleotides are TGTGCCAGCAGTGACGGACAGGGCTATGGCTACACCTTC.